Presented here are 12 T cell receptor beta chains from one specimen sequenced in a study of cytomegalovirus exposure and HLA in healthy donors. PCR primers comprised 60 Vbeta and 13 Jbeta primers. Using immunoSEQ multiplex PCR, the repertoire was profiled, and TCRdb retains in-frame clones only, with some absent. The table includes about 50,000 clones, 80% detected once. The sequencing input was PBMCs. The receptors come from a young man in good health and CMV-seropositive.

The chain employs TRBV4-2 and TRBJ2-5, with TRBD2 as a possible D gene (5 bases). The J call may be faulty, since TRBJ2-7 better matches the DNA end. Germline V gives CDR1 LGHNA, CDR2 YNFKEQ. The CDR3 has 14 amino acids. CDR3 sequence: CASSPRAESYEQYF. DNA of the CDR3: TGTGCCAGCTCCCCGCGGGCAGAAAGTTACGAGCAGTACTTC.

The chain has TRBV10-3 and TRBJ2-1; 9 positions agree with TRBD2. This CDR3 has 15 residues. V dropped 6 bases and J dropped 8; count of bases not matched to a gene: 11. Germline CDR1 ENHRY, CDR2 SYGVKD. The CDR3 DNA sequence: TGTGCCATCAGCCTGCGGGGGGGCGGGGGAGATGAGCAGTTCTTC. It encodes CAISLRGGGGDEQFF.

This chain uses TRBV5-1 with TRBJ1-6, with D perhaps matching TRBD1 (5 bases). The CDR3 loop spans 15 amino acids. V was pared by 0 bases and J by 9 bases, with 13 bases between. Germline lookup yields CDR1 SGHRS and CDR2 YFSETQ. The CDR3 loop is CASSLGRDQGSPLHF. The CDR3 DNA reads TGCGCCAGCAGCTTGGGGAGGGACCAGGGTTCACCCCTCCACTTT.

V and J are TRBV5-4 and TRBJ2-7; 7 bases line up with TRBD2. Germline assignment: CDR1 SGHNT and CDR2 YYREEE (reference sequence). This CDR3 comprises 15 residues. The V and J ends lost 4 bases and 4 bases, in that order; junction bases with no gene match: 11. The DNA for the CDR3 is TGTGCCAGCAGCCCGGGTTCGAGGGGAGGGTACGAGCAGTACTTC. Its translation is CASSPGSRGGYEQYF. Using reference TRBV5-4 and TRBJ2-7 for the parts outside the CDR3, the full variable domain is ETGVTQSPTHLIKTRGQQVTLRCSSQSGHNTVSWYQQALGQGPQFIFQYYREEENGRGNFPPRFSGLQFPNYSSELNVNALELDDSALYLCASSPGSRGGYEQYFGPGTRLTVT.

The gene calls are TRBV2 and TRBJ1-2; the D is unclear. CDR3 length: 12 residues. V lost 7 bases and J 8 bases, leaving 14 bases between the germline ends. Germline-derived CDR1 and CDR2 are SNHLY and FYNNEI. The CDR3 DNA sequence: TGTGCCAGCAATACGGGTACGGGGGGCTACACCTTC. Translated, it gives CASNTGTGGYTF.

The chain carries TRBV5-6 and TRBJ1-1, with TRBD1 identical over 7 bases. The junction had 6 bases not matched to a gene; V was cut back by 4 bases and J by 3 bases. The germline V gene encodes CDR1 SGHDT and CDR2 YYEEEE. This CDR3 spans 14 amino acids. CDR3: CASSVLTGYTEAFF. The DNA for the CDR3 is TGTGCCAGCAGCGTTTTGACAGGGTACACTGAAGCTTTCTTT.

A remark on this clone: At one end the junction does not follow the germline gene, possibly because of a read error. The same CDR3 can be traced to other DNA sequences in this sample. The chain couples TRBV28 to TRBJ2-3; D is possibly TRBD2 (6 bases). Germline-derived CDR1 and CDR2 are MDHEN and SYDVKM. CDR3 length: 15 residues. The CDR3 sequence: CASSGGLVLTDTQYF. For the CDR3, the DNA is TGTGCCAGCAGCGGGGGTCTTGTACTCACAGACACGCAGTATTTT.

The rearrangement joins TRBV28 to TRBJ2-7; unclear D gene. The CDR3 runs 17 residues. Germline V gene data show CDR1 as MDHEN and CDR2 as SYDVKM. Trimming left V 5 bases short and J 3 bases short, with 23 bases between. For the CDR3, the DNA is TGTGCCAGCAGTACCGTGGCCGACATCACTGCGCTCTACGAGCAGTACTTC. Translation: CASSTVADITALYEQYF. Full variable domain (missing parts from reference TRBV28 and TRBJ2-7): DVKVTQSSRYLVKRTGEKVFLECVQDMDHENMFWYRQDPGLGLRLIYFSYDVKMKEKGDIPEGYSVSREKKERFSLILESASTNQTSMYLCASSTVADITALYEQYFGPGTRLTVT.

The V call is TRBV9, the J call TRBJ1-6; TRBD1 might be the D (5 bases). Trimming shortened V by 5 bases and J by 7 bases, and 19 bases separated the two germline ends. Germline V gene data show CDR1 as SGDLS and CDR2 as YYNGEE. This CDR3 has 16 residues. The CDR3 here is CASSGRQGLRNSPLHF. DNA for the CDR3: TGTGCCAGCAGTGGTCGCCAGGGCCTTAGGAATTCACCCCTCCACTTT.

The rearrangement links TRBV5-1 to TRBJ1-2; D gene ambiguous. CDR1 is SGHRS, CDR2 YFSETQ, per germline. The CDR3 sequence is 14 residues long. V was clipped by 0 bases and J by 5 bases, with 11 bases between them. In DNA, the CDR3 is TGCGCCAGCAGCTTGGTACAGAGTAAATATGGCTACACCTTC. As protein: CASSLVQSKYGYTF. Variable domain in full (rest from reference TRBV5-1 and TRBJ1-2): KAGVTQTPRYLIKTRGQQVTLSCSPISGHRSVSWYQQTPGQGLQFLFEYFSETQRNKGNFPGRFSGRQFSNSRSEMNVSTLELGDSALYLCASSLVQSKYGYTFGSGTRLTVV.

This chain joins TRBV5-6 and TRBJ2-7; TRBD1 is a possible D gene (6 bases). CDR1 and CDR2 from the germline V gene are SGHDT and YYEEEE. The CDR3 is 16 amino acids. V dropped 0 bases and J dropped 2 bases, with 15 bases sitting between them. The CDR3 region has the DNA TGTGCCAGCAGCTTGGATCGGACAGCCTCAACCTACGAGCAGTACTTC. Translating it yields CASSLDRTASTYEQYF.

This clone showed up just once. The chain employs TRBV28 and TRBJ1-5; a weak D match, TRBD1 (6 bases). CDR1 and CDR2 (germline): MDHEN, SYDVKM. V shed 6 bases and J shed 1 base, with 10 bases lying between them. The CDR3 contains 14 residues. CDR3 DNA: TGTGCCAGCAGAAAAACAGGGAGCAATCAGCCCCAGCATTTT. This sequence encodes CASRKTGSNQPQHF. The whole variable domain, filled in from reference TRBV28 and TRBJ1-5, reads DVKVTQSSRYLVKRTGEKVFLECVQDMDHENMFWYRQDPGLGLRLIYFSYDVKMKEKGDIPEGYSVSREKKERFSLILESASTNQTSMYLCASRKTGSNQPQHFGDGTRLSIL.